This TCR beta chain came from a study of OX40 agonist ivuxolimab in advanced cancers. Germline CDR1 LNHDA, CDR2 SQIVND (reference sequence). The junction had 10 bases not matched to a gene; V was cut back by 5 bases and J by 7 bases. CDR3 size: 17 residues. Assay: immunoSEQ multiplex PCR; the TCRdb copy retains only in-frame clones and omits some. This table holds around 70,000 clones, about nine tenths found once. This rearrangement joins TRBV19 to TRBJ1-6; 11 positions match TRBD1. This clonotype was obtained from an adult with an advanced solid tumor such as melanoma, head and neck, liver or kidney cancer. The sequencing used CD4+ or CD8+ T cells sorted from blood, collected in a trial of the OX40 agonist ivuxolimab. CDR3 DNA: TGTGCCAGTAGTGTCGGACAGGGGGCCTTTGGAAATTCACCCCTCCACTTT. Amino acids: CASSVGQGAFGNSPLHF. Supplemented by reference TRBV19 and TRBJ1-6, the full variable domain reads DGGITQSPKYLFRKEGQNVTLSCEQNLNHDAMYWYRQDPGQGLRLIYYSQIVNDFQKGDIAEGYSVSREKKESFPLTVTSAQKNPTAFYLCASSVGQGAFGNSPLHFGNGTRLTVT.